The table lists the clone carrying this TCR beta chain with a few counts. Its antigen remains unidentified. V lost 6 bases and J lost 5, with 8 bases in between. The CDR3 contains 11 residues. Germline CDR1 MNHNY, CDR2 SVGAGI (reference sequence). Method: immunoSEQ multiplex PCR; TCRdb's copy keeps in-frame clones and lacks some. The sample lists under 30,000 clones; approximately 89% were seen once. This record belongs to a study of T cells in narcolepsy. Points from the study as a whole: No autoreactive T cell clone sequences appeared in some memory CD4+ repertoires. Reportedly, autoreactive clonotypes were serially detected in patients' blood but not controls'. Comparing one patient's CSF and blood CD4+ clonotypes highlighted HCRT- and TRIB2-specific autoreactive clonotypes.

The chain couples TRBV6-6 to TRBJ2-7, with D possibly matching TRBD1 (6 bases). The TCR originated in a human donor with narcolepsy. The specimen sequenced was CD45RA- memory CD4+ T cells from PBMCs. The CDR3 DNA is TGTGCCAGCAGCCCAGGGGACGAGCAGTACTTC. This codes for CASSPGDEQYF.